What follows is one T cell receptor (beta chain) and its context. Its specificity is not known. Using immunoSEQ multiplex PCR, the repertoire was profiled, and TCRdb retains in-frame clones only, with some absent. The sample includes roughly 70,000 clones, around 87% seen only once; the top ten take 3.8%. The data belong to a study of Tregs in tolerant kidney transplant recipients. Study-level findings and limits: Changing PCR primers prevented nucleotide comparison between some patients' samples. Expanding Tregs on activated donor B cells appeared to best identify donor-specific TCRbeta clones.

The CDR3 consists of 14 residues. V was shortened by 0 bases and J by 4 bases, with 10 bases between the two germline ends. Germline V gives CDR1 GTSNPN, CDR2 SVGIG (reference sequence). Related graft donors supplied nonmyeloablative bone marrow transplants, and mixed chimerism was transient. Unstimulated regulatory T cells (CD4+CD25+CD127-), CD4+CD25- non-regulatory cells, CD4 and CD8 cells were FACS-sorted from thawed PBMCs. This TCR was sampled from a human patient who received a combined kidney and bone marrow transplant. Some T cells may have come from the graft donor. The input for sequencing was CD4+ T cells from blood (PBMCs), taken 6 months after the transplant. V and J are TRBV30 and TRBJ1-5; TRBD1 might be the D (5 bases). CDR3 sequence reads: CAWSVQAGNQPQHF. The CDR3 coding sequence is TGTGCCTGGAGTGTACAGGCTGGTAATCAGCCCCAGCATTTT.